This T cell receptor (beta chain) originates from a study of T cell responses to AZD1222 COVID-19 vaccine. With 4 bases removed from V and 0 bases from J, the gap between germline ends came to 11 bases. The germline V gene has CDR1 SGHTS and CDR2 YDEGEE. The CDR3 spans 15 residues. Assay: immunoSEQ multiplex PCR; the TCRdb copy retains only in-frame clones and omits some. The repertoire includes roughly 130,000 clones, roughly nine tenths of them detected once, and 3% to 3.5% sits in the top ten. This sequence was found in an adult in good health. The chain combines TRBV5-8 with TRBJ1-3; D uncertain. Sequencing used peripheral blood, obtained on day 0 of AZD1222 vaccination. The CDR3 DNA reads as TGTGCCAGCAGCCCGGACGGAGACTCTGGAAACACCATATATTTT. Translating it yields CASSPDGDSGNTIYF. Full variable domain (remainder filled in from reference TRBV5-8 and TRBJ1-3): EAGVTQSPTHLIKTRGQQATLRCSPISGHTSVYWYQQALGLGLQFLLWYDEGEERNRGNFPPRFSGRQFPNYSSELNVNALELEDSALYLCASSPDGDSGNTIYFGEGSWLTVV.